This T cell receptor (beta chain) stems from a study of T cell responses to AZD1222 COVID-19 vaccine (dated by TCRdb to the early 2020s). Background for the entire study: AZD1222 recipients given second doses at about 4 weeks or at about 12 weeks were pooled, since spike-specific TCR depth and breadth were not found to differ between the two schedules. TCR sequencing covered some 240 trial participants: 200 to 210 given two doses of AZD1222 and 26 given two doses of MenACWY control vaccine. Trial participants were enrolled by age into subgroups of 18-55, 56-69 and 70-plus years, and around 150, 28 and 57 TCR-sequenced participants, respectively, were included in these subgroups. The study at large found these results: CD4 TCRs associated with the vaccine covered the entire spike protein, and the dominant responses were in regions 160-218 and 743-854. In the small 56-69-year group, the increase in depth fell short of significance, most likely because of low power. Because no day 14 peak-response samples were available, repertoires were characterized only after the peak T cell response. Spike-specific TCR breadth and depth rose significantly after two AZD1222 doses compared with day 0 and with MenACWY recipients. Most participants were white British and females outnumbered males, and the authors suggested that clonal diversity may have been underestimated. Epitopes outside the regions mutated in the B.1.351 and B.1.1.7 variants were reportedly recognized by nearly half of the unique spike-specific TCRs. Only a handful of AZD1222 recipients were SARS-CoV-2 seropositive at baseline, limiting conclusions about previously exposed vaccinees.

The CDR3 regions of human TCRbeta chains were analyzed by immunosequencing. The published analysis was carried out like this. Repertoire TCRs were checked for matches against a reference library of SARS-CoV-2-specific TCRs that had been generated using the MIRA antigen-specificity platform. Breadth was defined as the fraction of unique TCRs that were SARS-CoV-2-associated, and depth was defined as the fraction of total T cells that were SARS-CoV-2-associated. Using the MIRA data, each spike-specific TCR was assigned both to the spike region to which the TCR was reactive and to a CD4 or CD8 class. Log10-transformed breadth and depth values were compared by one-way ANOVA with Sidak's multiple comparisons tests. Sourced from immuneACCESS, this table was stored by TCRdb with only in-frame sequences that have V and J called. A share of the clones is absent; for the studies checked, an unresolved V gene accounts for under half, and the remainder has no known explanation. V and J calls and clone size are as listed in that table; D and trimming were resolved from the DNA. The table for this sample lists roughly 180,000 clones; around 91% of them were counted only once. The top ten clonotypes cover 6.9% of the sample.

As regards this clone: Its cognate antigen has yet to be identified. Per-nucleotide qualities are absent, and no much larger clonotype sits a single base away.

From the cysteine through the phenylalanine, the CDR3 covers 16 amino acids. Only CDR3 DNA remains: 48 bases, in frame from the first base. CDR1 LGHDT and CDR2 YNNKEL are derived from the germline V gene (reference sequence). V is trimmed back by 2 bases and J by 7 bases, and the junction contains 5 bases that no gene match accounts for. What the time point label conveys for this sample: baseline before first vaccination. The vaccinee samples were drawn from two UK trials, COV001 and COV002, one of which was a single-blind randomized controlled phase 2/3 trial testing AZD1222 (ChAdOx1 nCoV-19) in healthy adults. For TCRbeta chain sequencing, PBMC samples were collected from trial participants at day 0 and at day 28 after the second dose.

The rearranged segments are TRBV3-1 (or the pseudogene TRBV3-2) and TRBJ2-1, with 13 junctional bases fitting TRBD2. This TCR was sampled from an adult in good health. The sample in question was peripheral blood, obtained on day 0 of AZD1222 vaccination. The CDR3 region: CASSQTSGGARNEQFF. The DNA is as follows: TGTGCCAGCAGCCAAACTAGCGGGGGGGCCCGAAATGAGCAGTTCTTC.